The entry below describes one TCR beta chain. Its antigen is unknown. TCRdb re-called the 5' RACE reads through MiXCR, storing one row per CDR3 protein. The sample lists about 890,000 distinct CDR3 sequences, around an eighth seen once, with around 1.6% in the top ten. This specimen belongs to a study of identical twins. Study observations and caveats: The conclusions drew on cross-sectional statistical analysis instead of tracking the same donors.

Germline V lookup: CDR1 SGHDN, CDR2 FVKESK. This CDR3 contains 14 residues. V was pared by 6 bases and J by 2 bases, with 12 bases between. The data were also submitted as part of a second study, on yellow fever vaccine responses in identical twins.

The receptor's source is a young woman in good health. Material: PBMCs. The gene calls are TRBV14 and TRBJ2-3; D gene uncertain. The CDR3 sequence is CASSTTTYTDTQYF. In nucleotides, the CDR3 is TGTGCCAGCAGTACAACCACCTACACAGATACGCAGTATTTT. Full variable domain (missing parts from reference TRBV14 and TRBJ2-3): EAGVTQFPSHSVIEKGQTVTLRCDPISGHDNLYWYRRVMGKEIKFLLHFVKESKQDESGMPNNRFLAERTGGTYSTLKVQPAELEDSGVYFCASSTTTYTDTQYFGPGTRLTVL.